A single sample is the source of the 12 T cell receptor beta chains below, sequenced in a study of cytomegalovirus exposure and HLA in healthy donors. The PCR used 60 Vbeta and 13 Jbeta primers. TCRdb's table, derived via immunoSEQ multiplex PCR, lists solely in-frame clones and lacks some. The table includes around 100,000 clones, approximately 83% detected once. Specimen: PBMCs. These TCRs come from a woman aged 18-35 years in good health and CMV-seronegative.

V and J are TRBV5-6 and TRBJ2-2, with D tentatively TRBD1 (5 bases). The V end lost 3 bases, the J end lost 0 bases, and 12 bases lay between the germline ends. The CDR3 is 16 amino acids. Germline V lookup: CDR1 SGHDT, CDR2 YYEEEE. Here the CDR3 reads CASSSLFRANTGELFF. Written as DNA, the CDR3 is TGTGCCAGCAGCTCCTTGTTCAGGGCGAACACCGGGGAGCTGTTTTTT.

V usage is TRBV6-4 and J usage is TRBJ2-3; 10 bases fit TRBD2. The V and J ends lost 5 bases and 4 bases, in that order; junction bases with no gene match: 3. This CDR3 contains 14 residues. CDR1 MRHNA and CDR2 SNTAGT come from the germline V gene. In nucleotides, the CDR3 is TGTGCCAGCAGTTTAAGCGGGGGGGCAGATACGCAGTATTTT. Encoded protein: CASSLSGGADTQYF.

The J gene is TRBJ2-1, the V gene TRBV29-1; 9 nucleotides align to TRBD1. This CDR3 region has 13 residues. The germline V gene encodes CDR1 SQVTM and CDR2 ANQGSEA. V shed 6 bases and J 8 bases; nucleotides not matched to a gene: 8. The CDR3 DNA follows: TGCAGCGTGTGCAGGACAGGGGAATATGAGCAGTTCTTC. It is translated as CSVCRTGEYEQFF.

The rearrangement joins TRBV28 to TRBJ2-2, with a possible D match to TRBD1 (6 bases). Germline loops: CDR1 MDHEN, CDR2 SYDVKM. CDR3 size: 16 residues. V lost 7 bases and J 4 bases, leaving 19 bases between the germline ends. The CDR3 DNA reads as TGTGCCAGCAATCCACAAGCAGGGGTTTTCACCGGGGAGCTGTTTTTT. This encodes CASNPQAGVFTGELFF. The full variable domain, completed using reference TRBV28 and TRBJ2-2, is DVKVTQSSRYLVKRTGEKVFLECVQDMDHENMFWYRQDPGLGLRLIYFSYDVKMKEKGDIPEGYSVSREKKERFSLILESASTNQTSMYLCASNPQAGVFTGELFFGEGSRLTVL.

The chain couples TRBV5-1 to TRBJ2-7; TRBD1 aligns across 9 bases. Germline loops: CDR1 SGHRS, CDR2 YFSETQ. The junction had 13 bases not matched to a gene; V was cut back by 3 bases and J by 6 bases. The length of the CDR3 is 16 residues. The CDR3 spells CASSSPGTGSTCEQYV. DNA of the CDR3: TGCGCCAGCAGCTCCCCCGGGACAGGGAGTACATGCGAGCAGTACGTC.

This clone was picked up one time. The rearrangement joins TRBV27 to TRBJ1-6; the D gene is possibly TRBD1 (5 bases). The CDR3 consists of 14 residues. V was cut by 7 bases and J by 4 bases, with 11 bases left in between. Germline values: CDR1 MNHEY, CDR2 SMNVEV (reference sequence). The DNA of the CDR3 is TGTGCCAGCACCCCAGGGATTTATAATTCACCCCTCCACTTT. Its protein product is CASTPGIYNSPLHF.

The chain is built from TRBV28 and TRBJ1-2; D gene uncertain. The CDR3 loop spans 11 amino acids. Germline V gene data show CDR1 as MDHEN and CDR2 as SYDVKM. V dropped 11 bases and J dropped 7 bases, with 14 bases sitting between them. CDR3 DNA: TGTGCCGGTGGAGGGCGACGTGGCTACACCTTC. Translating it yields CAGGGRRGYTF.

This chain uses TRBV6-6 with TRBJ2-1; 8 bases align to TRBD2. J lost 15 bases, V lost 0 bases, and 7 bases had no gene match. The CDR3 consists of 13 residues. Germline lookup yields CDR1 MNHNY and CDR2 SVGAGI (reference sequence). The CDR3 region is CASSYSTTGGVFF. The CDR3 DNA is TGTGCCAGCAGTTACTCGACTACCGGGGGGGTGTTCTTC.

The chain combines TRBV6-5 with TRBJ1-1; unclear D gene. V gave up 6 bases and J gave up 4 bases, with 15 bases separating them. This CDR3 has 14 amino acids. Germline-derived CDR1 and CDR2 are MNHEY and SVGAGI. The CDR3 region has the DNA TGTGCCAGCAGCTACCGGAGGGTCGGCACTGAAGCTTTCTTT. Its protein product is CASSYRRVGTEAFF.

This rearrangement joins TRBV19 to TRBJ1-1; tentative D call: TRBD1 (5 bases). V was shortened by 7 bases and J by 11 bases, with 14 bases between the two germline ends. Germline CDR1 and CDR2: LNHDA and SQIVND (reference sequence). The CDR3 runs 11 residues. CDR3 DNA: TGTGCCAGTATCTCTCAGGGTCGGGCTTTCTTT. Translating it yields CASISQGRAFF.

This clone was detected a few times. V gene TRBV11-2 combines with J gene TRBJ2-6, with D perhaps matching TRBD1 (6 bases). CDR1 is SGHAT, CDR2 FQNNGV, per germline. The CDR3 totals 16 residues. Trimming pared 6 bases from V and 4 bases from J, leaving 16 bases between. CDR3 bases: TGTGCCAGCAGTACTACAGGGTTAAGAGGGGCCAACGTCCTGACTTTC. Its translation: CASSTTGLRGANVLTF.

The V call is TRBV7-2, the J call TRBJ2-1; TRBD1 is a possible D gene (6 bases). The CDR3 length is 15 residues. Looked up from germline, CDR1 is SGHTA and CDR2 is FQGNSA. Deletions cut 5 bases from V and 7 bases from J, with 18 bases between. In DNA form, the CDR3 reads TGTGCCAGCAGCCTCAATGCGAACAGGGTTAATGAGCAGTTCTTC. It specifies CASSLNANRVNEQFF.